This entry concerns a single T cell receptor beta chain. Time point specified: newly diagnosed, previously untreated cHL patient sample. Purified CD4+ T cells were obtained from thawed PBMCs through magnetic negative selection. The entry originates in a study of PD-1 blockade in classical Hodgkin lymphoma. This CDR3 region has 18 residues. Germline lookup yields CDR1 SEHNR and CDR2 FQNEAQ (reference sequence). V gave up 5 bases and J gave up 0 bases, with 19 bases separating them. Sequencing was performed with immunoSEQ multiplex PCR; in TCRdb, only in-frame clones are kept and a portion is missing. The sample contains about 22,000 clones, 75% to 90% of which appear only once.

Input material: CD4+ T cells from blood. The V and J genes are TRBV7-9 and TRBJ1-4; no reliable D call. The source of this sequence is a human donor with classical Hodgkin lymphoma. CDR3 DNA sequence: TGTGCCAGCAGCAGAATCATCCGGACCGTCACAACTAATGAAAAACTGTTTTTT. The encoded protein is CASSRIIRTVTTNEKLFF.